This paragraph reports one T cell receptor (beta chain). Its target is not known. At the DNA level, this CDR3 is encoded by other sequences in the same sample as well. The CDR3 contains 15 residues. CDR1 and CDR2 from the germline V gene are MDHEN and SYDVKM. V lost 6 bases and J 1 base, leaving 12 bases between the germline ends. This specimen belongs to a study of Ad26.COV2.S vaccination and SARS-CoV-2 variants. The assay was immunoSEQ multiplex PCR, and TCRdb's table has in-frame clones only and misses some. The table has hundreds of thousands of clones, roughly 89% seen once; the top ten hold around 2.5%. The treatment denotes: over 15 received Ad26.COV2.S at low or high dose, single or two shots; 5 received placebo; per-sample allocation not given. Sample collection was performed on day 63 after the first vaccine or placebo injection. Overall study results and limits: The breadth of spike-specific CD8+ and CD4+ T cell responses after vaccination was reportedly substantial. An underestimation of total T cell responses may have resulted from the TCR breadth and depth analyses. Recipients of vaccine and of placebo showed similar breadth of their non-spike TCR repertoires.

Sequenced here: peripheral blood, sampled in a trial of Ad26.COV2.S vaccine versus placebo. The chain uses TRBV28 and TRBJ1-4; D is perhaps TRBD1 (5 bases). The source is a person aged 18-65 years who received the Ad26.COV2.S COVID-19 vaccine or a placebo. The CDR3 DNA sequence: TGTGCCAGCAGCCTCGGGGGTGGAACTAATGAAAAACTGTTTTTT. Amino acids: CASSLGGGTNEKLFF.